Listed below are T cell receptor beta chains from one sample, sequenced in a study of blood T cell repertoires in COVID-19. Some clones are missing from TCRdb's copy, which holds only in-frame ones; the method was immunoSEQ multiplex PCR. The table records approximately 170,000 clones, around 91% of them present only once. Sequencing input: PBMCs or T cells enriched from blood (not recorded which). Receptor source: a woman aged 18-29 years who had recovered from COVID-19. The CDR3 runs from the conserved cysteine through the conserved F or W. The D gene is left open where the match is weak. Rows may omit the clone size; those that give it use once, few, many or a size class.

clone size: -; D gene: -; J gene: TRBJ1-2; V gene: TRBV6-5; CDR3 DNA: TGTGCCAGCAGTTACTCGTTGGGGGCGAAGTGGGGCTACACCTTC; CDR3 protein: CASSYSLGAKWGYTF
clone size: -; D gene: -; J gene: TRBJ1-1; V gene: TRBV6-5; CDR3 DNA: TGTGCCAGCAGTTACCGGGGGGTTGCCACTGAAGCTTTCTTT; CDR3 protein: CASSYRGVATEAFF
clone size: -; D gene: TRBD1; J gene: TRBJ2-1; V gene: TRBV3-1/TRBV3-2; CDR3 DNA: TGTGCCAGCAGCCAAGGTGGTTTCGTTGGGGACAGGGAGTTCTTC; CDR3 protein: CASSQGGFVGDREFF
clone size: -; D gene: TRBD2; J gene: TRBJ2-7; V gene: TRBV3-1/TRBV3-2; CDR3 DNA: TGTGCCAGCAGCCAAGATCGGGGTAGCGGGATGCGGTTTTACGAGCAGTACTTC; CDR3 protein: CASSQDRGSGMRFYEQYF
clone size: -; D gene: TRBD1; J gene: TRBJ1-1; V gene: TRBV5-1; CDR3 DNA: TGCGCCAGCAGCACCTACCCCGTGACAGGGGGCGGCACTGAAGCTTTCTTT; CDR3 protein: CASSTYPVTGGGTEAFF
clone size: few; D gene: TRBD2; J gene: TRBJ2-1; V gene: TRBV28; CDR3 DNA: TGTGCCAGCAGCTGGTTTAGGAGCGGGGACAATGAGCAGTTCTTC; CDR3 protein: CASSWFRSGDNEQFF
clone size: few; D gene: -; J gene: TRBJ2-7; V gene: TRBV28; CDR3 DNA: TGTGCCAGCAGGGGGCCTCCCCTAGACGAGCAGTACTTC; CDR3 protein: CASRGPPLDEQYF
clone size: -; D gene: -; J gene: TRBJ1-5; V gene: TRBV27; CDR3 DNA: TGTGCCAGCAGTACAGGGAAGCATCAGCCCCAGCATTTT; CDR3 protein: CASSTGKHQPQHF
clone size: -; D gene: -; J gene: TRBJ1-1; V gene: TRBV6-4; CDR3 DNA: TGTGCCAGCAGTGAGATATTCAGGCGGGTCCTGAACACTGAAGCTTTCTTT; CDR3 protein: CASSEIFRRVLNTEAFF
clone size: -; D gene: -; J gene: TRBJ2-1; V gene: TRBV19; CDR3 DNA: TGTGCCAGTAGTACCGGGCAGGGAATCTACAATGAGCAGTTCTTC; CDR3 protein: CASSTGQGIYNEQFF
clone size: -; D gene: -; J gene: TRBJ2-3; V gene: TRBV19; CDR3 DNA: TGTGCCAGTAGTATAAACAGTGCCACAGATACGCAGTATTTT; CDR3 protein: CASSINSATDTQYF
clone size: -; D gene: -; J gene: TRBJ2-7; V gene: TRBV11-2; CDR3 DNA: TGTGCCAGCAGCTTAGGTTTAGGGGCAGCCAAGGCCTACGAGCAGTACTTC; CDR3 protein: CASSLGLGAAKAYEQYF
clone size: -; D gene: -; J gene: TRBJ2-1; V gene: TRBV10-2; CDR3 DNA: TGCGCCAGCAGTGGAGGGAGGGAGCAGTTCTTC; CDR3 protein: CASSGGREQFF
clone size: -; D gene: TRBD2; J gene: TRBJ2-1; V gene: TRBV9; CDR3 DNA: TGTGCCAGCAGCGTAGGGGCTAGCGGGAGACATGAGCAGTTCTTC; CDR3 protein: CASSVGASGRHEQFF
clone size: -; D gene: TRBD1; J gene: TRBJ1-1; V gene: TRBV6-5; CDR3 DNA: TGTGCCAGCAGTACGCGGACAGGGTGGGCTTTCTTT; CDR3 protein: CASSTRTGWAFF
clone size: -; D gene: -; J gene: TRBJ2-3; V gene: TRBV19; CDR3 DNA: TGTGCCAGTATACAGGGTTTGCACCGAGGGGGACATCACAACACAGATACGCAGTATTTT; CDR3 protein: CASIQGLHRGGHHNTDTQYF
clone size: -; D gene: -; J gene: TRBJ1-2; V gene: TRBV6-5; CDR3 DNA: TGTGCCAGCAGTTTATCGGGGTTTGTTGGGTATGGCTACACCTTC; CDR3 protein: CASSLSGFVGYGYTF
clone size: once; D gene: -; J gene: TRBJ2-3; V gene: TRBV28; CDR3 DNA: TGTGCCAGCAGTTCCCAGGGGGTAGCGGGGCTCACAGATACGCAGTATTTT; CDR3 protein: CASSSQGVAGLTDTQYF
clone size: -; D gene: TRBD2; J gene: TRBJ2-1; V gene: TRBV19; CDR3 DNA: TGTGCCACCTCTCGACTAGCGGGGGACAATGAGCAGTTCTTC; CDR3 protein: CATSRLAGDNEQFF
clone size: -; D gene: -; J gene: TRBJ1-2; V gene: TRBV11-2; CDR3 DNA: TGTGCCAGCAGCTTAGACAGGGCTTCTGGCTACACCTTC; CDR3 protein: CASSLDRASGYTF
clone size: -; D gene: -; J gene: TRBJ2-7; V gene: TRBV19; CDR3 DNA: TGTGCCAGTAGTCCGACAGTTGGGCGCTCCTACGAGCAGTACTTC; CDR3 protein: CASSPTVGRSYEQYF
clone size: few; D gene: -; J gene: TRBJ1-6; V gene: TRBV18; CDR3 DNA: TGTGCCAGCTCACCGAGCCGGGACATACTCCACTTT; CDR3 protein: CASSPSRDILHF
clone size: -; D gene: TRBD2; J gene: TRBJ2-7; V gene: TRBV7-3; CDR3 DNA: TGTGCCAGCAGCGCCATCTTTAGCGGGAGTAGGGACGAGCAGTACTTC; CDR3 protein: CASSAIFSGSRDEQYF
clone size: -; D gene: TRBD2; J gene: TRBJ2-1; V gene: TRBV28; CDR3 DNA: TGTGCCAGCAGTTCCGGCCGACTAGCGGGAGCCCATGAGCAGTTCTTC; CDR3 protein: CASSSGRLAGAHEQFF
clone size: -; D gene: -; J gene: TRBJ2-5; V gene: TRBV5-1; CDR3 DNA: TGCGCCAGCAGGGTAGGTGGAGGCGGTGCCCAAGAGACCCAGTACTTC; CDR3 protein: CASRVGGGGAQETQYF
clone size: -; D gene: -; J gene: TRBJ1-4; V gene: TRBV4-1; CDR3 DNA: TGCGCCAGCACCGGAGTTGCAACTAATGAAAAACTGTTTTTT; CDR3 protein: CASTGVATNEKLFF
clone size: -; D gene: -; J gene: TRBJ2-3; V gene: TRBV14; CDR3 DNA: TGTGCCAGCAGCCAAGCGGTCCCGGGTCGCACAGATACGCAGTATTTT; CDR3 protein: CASSQAVPGRTDTQYF
clone size: -; D gene: -; J gene: TRBJ1-1; V gene: TRBV21-1; CDR3 DNA: TGTGCCAGCAGCAAGGGCAGGGGCTGGGACACTGAAGCTTTCTTT; CDR3 protein: CASSKGRGWDTEAFF
clone size: -; D gene: -; J gene: TRBJ2-7; V gene: TRBV27; CDR3 DNA: TGTGCCAGCAGTTTAGGGGGGTGGAACGAGCAGTACTTC; CDR3 protein: CASSLGGWNEQYF
clone size: -; D gene: TRBD1; J gene: TRBJ1-4; V gene: TRBV19; CDR3 DNA: TGTGCCAGTTCGACCAGAACAGGGGGAATCGAAAAACTGTTTTTT; CDR3 protein: CASSTRTGGIEKLFF
clone size: -; D gene: TRBD1; J gene: TRBJ1-1; V gene: TRBV18; CDR3 DNA: TGTGCCAGCTCACGAGGACAGGGTTGGGACACTGAAGCTTTCTTT; CDR3 protein: CASSRGQGWDTEAFF
clone size: -; D gene: -; J gene: TRBJ2-7; V gene: TRBV7-9; CDR3 DNA: TGTGCCAGCAGCTCCCCCAGTTCGGAGCGCTACGAGCAGTACTTC; CDR3 protein: CASSSPSSERYEQYF
clone size: -; D gene: -; J gene: TRBJ2-3; V gene: TRBV7-6; CDR3 DNA: TGTGCCAGCAGCTTAGAAATAAGGGTTGAGGGCCCAGATACGCAGTATTTT; CDR3 protein: CASSLEIRVEGPDTQYF